The 3 T cell receptor beta chains presented below share a single source sample, sequenced in a study of post-analysis software for immune sequencing data. General study findings and limits: Relative to controls, patients had about 5 TRBV segments at higher frequency, with TRBV5-6, TRBV5-1 and TRBV20-1 among these.

These TCRs are of unknown antigen specificity. Presence of unique molecular identifiers characterized the TCR beta cDNA libraries. A single record per CDR3 protein comes from TCRdb applying MiXCR to the PCR reads. Of approximately 440,000 distinct CDR3 sequences in the sample, around 40% were seen once. Sequencing was performed on blood. The receptor source for this set is a girl aged 10 to 17 with multiple sclerosis.

This clonotype was counted a few times. The chain combines TRBV3-1 with TRBJ2-1; 7 bases agree with TRBD2. Germline V CDR1 and CDR2: LGHDT, YNNKEL (reference sequence). The CDR3 runs 14 residues. The V and J ends lost 0 bases and 10 bases, in that order; junction bases with no gene match: 6. The CDR3 region has the DNA TGTGCCAGCAGCCAAGATCGCAGCGGGGTCGAGCAGTTCTTC. It is translated as CASSQDRSGVEQFF.

This chain connects TRBV28 to TRBJ2-1; 9 bases fit TRBD2. CDR1 and CDR2 from the germline V gene are MDHEN and SYDVKM. J lost 8 bases, V lost 2 bases, and 13 bases had no gene match. This CDR3 has 17 residues. The CDR3 protein is CASSLTPASGNFDEQFF. The CDR3 bases are TGTGCCAGCAGTTTAACCCCGGCTAGCGGGAATTTCGATGAGCAGTTCTTC.

This clonotype was seen once. The gene calls are TRBV7-2 and TRBJ2-3; TRBD1 matches at 9 bases. The CDR3 runs 12 residues. Germline V gives CDR1 SGHTA, CDR2 FQGNSA. J gave up 8 bases and V 3 bases, and 0 bases lay outside the gene matches. CDR3 nucleotide sequence: TGTGCCAGCAGCTTGACAGGGGGTACGCAGTATTTT. Translated, it gives CASSLTGGTQYF. Complete variable domain (other parts from reference TRBV7-2 and TRBJ2-3): GAGVSQSPSNKVTEKGKDVELRCDPISGHTALYWYRQSLGQGLEFLIYFQGNSAPDKSGLPSDRFSAERTGGSVSTLTIQRTQQEDSAVYLCASSLTGGTQYFGPGTRLTVL.